The TCR beta chain under discussion was sequenced for a study of Graves' ophthalmopathy and Graves' hyperthyroidism. Study findings and constraints: Ophthalmopathy was separated from stable hyperthyroidism by a 13-signature model with 85% to 90% sensitivity and 75% to 83% specificity. The model's prediction of ophthalmopathy progression had 70.59% sensitivity and roughly 72% specificity. Blood samples also showed most expanded thyroid clonotypes exceeding 0.001 frequency.

Amplification from RNA transcripts yielded the TCR beta CDR3 regions. Amplification began with first-round RT-PCR using HTBI primers, then second-round multiplex PCR was performed. One entry per CDR3 protein, called by TCRdb with MiXCR from the multiplex PCR reads. This sample yields around 1.1 million distinct CDR3 sequences, of which about 35% are seen a single time; 11% belongs to the top ten. Trimming removed 8 bases from V and 1 base from J, with 11 bases in between. The V gene's germline CDR1 is SQVTM and CDR2 ANQGSEA. The CDR3 contains 12 residues. The diagnosis combined clinical symptoms, thyroxine, TRAb, thyroid ultrasound and orbital computed tomography scans. This clonotype was seen only a few times. Its target is unknown.

The sequenced sample consisted of peripheral blood or thyroid tissue (not recorded which). The J gene is TRBJ1-2, the V gene TRBV29-1; no reliable D call. This TCR came from an adult man with Graves' hyperthyroidism. The CDR3 nucleotides read TGCAGCCCCGAGGAACGTAACTATGGCTACACCTTC. Translated: CSPEERNYGYTF.